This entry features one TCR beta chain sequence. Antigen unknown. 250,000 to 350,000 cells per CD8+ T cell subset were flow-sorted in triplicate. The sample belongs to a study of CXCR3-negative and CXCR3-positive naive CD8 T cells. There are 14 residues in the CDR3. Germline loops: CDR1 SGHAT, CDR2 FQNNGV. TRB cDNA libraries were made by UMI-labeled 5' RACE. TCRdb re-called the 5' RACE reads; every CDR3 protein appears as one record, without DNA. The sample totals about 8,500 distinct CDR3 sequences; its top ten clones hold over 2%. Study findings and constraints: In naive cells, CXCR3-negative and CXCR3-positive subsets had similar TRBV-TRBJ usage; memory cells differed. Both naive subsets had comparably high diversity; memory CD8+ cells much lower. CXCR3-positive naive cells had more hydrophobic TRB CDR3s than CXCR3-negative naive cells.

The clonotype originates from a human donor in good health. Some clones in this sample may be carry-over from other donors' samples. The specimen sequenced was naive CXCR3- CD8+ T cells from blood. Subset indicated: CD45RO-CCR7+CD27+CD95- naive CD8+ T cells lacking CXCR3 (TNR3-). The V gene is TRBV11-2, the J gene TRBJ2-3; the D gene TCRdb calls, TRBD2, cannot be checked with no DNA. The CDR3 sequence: CASTLRADPDTQYF.